This is a list of T cell receptor beta chains from one sample in a study of OX40 agonist ivuxolimab in advanced cancers. The method was immunoSEQ multiplex PCR; TCRdb's version includes in-frame clones alone and lacks a portion of them. This table has 60,000 to 80,000 clones, roughly nine tenths appearing once. The sequencing here drew on CD4+ or CD8+ T cells sorted from blood, taken in a trial of the OX40 agonist ivuxolimab. The source is an adult with an advanced solid tumor such as melanoma, head and neck, liver or kidney cancer. CDR3s include the opening cysteine and the closing phenylalanine or tryptophan. A D gene is named only where the DNA matches it firmly. Clone size is shown for a subset of rows, as once, few, many or a class of expanded clone.

cdr3_length j_call clone_size v_call d_call cdr3_aa cdr3_nt
15 TRBJ2-7 . TRBV5-1 TRBD1 CASSLHSDRGVEQYF TGCGCCAGCAGCTTGCATTCCGACAGGGGGGTCGAGCAGTACTTC
13 TRBJ2-3 . TRBV19 . CASSKGREDTQYF TGTGCCAGTAGTAAGGGGCGGGAAGATACGCAGTATTTT
15 TRBJ1-5 few TRBV4-1 . CASSQGGGGNQPQHF TGCGCCAGCAGCCAAGGAGGCGGGGGAAATCAGCCCCAGCATTTT
16 TRBJ1-1 . TRBV2 TRBD1 CASSRPGTGMNTEAFF TGTGCCAGCAGTCGTCCCGGGACAGGGATGAACACTGAAGCTTTCTTT
17 TRBJ2-7 . TRBV5-1 TRBD2 CASSRRLAGGEAYEQYF TGCGCCAGCAGTAGAAGACTAGCGGGAGGGGAAGCCTACGAGCAGTACTTC
14 TRBJ2-7 . TRBV18 . CASSQLASSYEQYF TGTGCCAGCTCACAACTAGCAAGCTCCTACGAGCAGTACTTC
14 TRBJ1-2 . TRBV6-1 TRBD1 CASSPQTGVGGYTF TGTGCCAGCAGTCCCCAGACAGGGGTTGGAGGCTACACCTTC
12 TRBJ2-1 . TRBV12-5 . CASGWGENEQFF TGTGCTAGTGGCTGGGGGGAAAATGAGCAGTTCTTC
15 TRBJ2-3 . TRBV7-9 . CASRPPGARVDTQYF TGTGCCAGCAGGCCTCCGGGGGCCCGCGTTGATACGCAGTATTTT
15 TRBJ1-1 . TRBV18 . CASSFGGLMNTEAFF TGTGCCAGCTCGTTCGGGGGGCTCATGAACACTGAAGCTTTCTTT